The present T cell receptor (beta chain) was sequenced within a study of control samples from healthy donors and cancer patients. Germline V gene sequence: CDR1 MGHRA, CDR2 YSYEKL. The CDR3 loop spans 17 amino acids. J gave up 4 bases and V 0 bases, and 3 bases lay outside the gene matches. Assay used: immunoSEQ multiplex PCR; TCRdb lists only in-frame clones, some missing. The data contain about 160,000 clones, 80% to 95% of them singletons. This TCR came from a woman between 55 and 75 years old in good health. This chain joins TRBV4-1 and TRBJ2-2; 12 nucleotides line up with TRBD2. Material: blood. The CDR3 region has the DNA TGCGCCAGCAGCCAAGATCAACTAGCGGGGGGCACCGGGGAGCTGTTTTTT. Its translation: CASSQDQLAGGTGELFF.